This T cell receptor (beta chain) was recovered during a study of T cell repertoires in cytomegalovirus infection. TCRdb passed the reads through MiXCR, listing each CDR3 protein once. Among under 200,000 distinct CDR3 sequences listed, nearly 9.5% were seen once. There are a few counts of this clonotype. J gave up 3 bases and V 0 bases, and 5 bases lay outside the gene matches. The CDR3 totals 16 residues. CDR1 and CDR2 (germline): DFQATT, SNEGSKA (reference sequence). The sample comprised PBMCs. This sequence joins TRBV20-1 and TRBJ2-3, with TRBD2 matching 11 bases. This TCR derives from a human donor in good health (CMV status not recorded). Some clones in this sample may be carry-over from other donors' samples. As DNA, the CDR3 is TGCAGTGCTAGAGATCGACTAGCGGGGAGAACAGATACGCAGTATTTT. Its translation: CSARDRLAGRTDTQYF.